What follows are 25 T cell receptor beta chains derived from one specimen sequenced in a study of T cells in localized non-small cell lung cancer. Here immunoSEQ multiplex PCR was the method, and the copy in TCRdb shows in-frame clones only, minus some. Here the sample spans tens of thousands of clones, about 88% being singletons. The sequenced sample was peripheral blood, obtained before any cancer treatment. These receptor sequences come from a woman aged 35-70 years with stage I lung adenocarcinoma.

The chain combines TRBV5-1 with TRBJ2-5; the D gene is possibly TRBD1 (5 bases). The CDR3 is 14 residues long. Germline lookup yields CDR1 SGHRS and CDR2 YFSETQ. With 3 bases removed from V and 2 bases from J, the gap between germline ends came to 11 bases. As DNA, the CDR3 is TGCGCCAGCAGCTACCAGGGTGGGCAAGAGACCCAGTACTTC. As protein: CASSYQGGQETQYF.

The chain uses TRBV7-3 and TRBJ2-1; tentative D call: TRBD2 (6 bases). V lost 2 bases to trimming and J lost 6 bases, with 14 bases between them. CDR1 SGHTA and CDR2 FQGTGA come from the germline V gene. The CDR3 is made up of 15 amino acids. Written as DNA, the CDR3 is TGTGCCAGCAGCTTACGCGGGGAGGCACTCAATGAGCAGTTCTTC. Translated, it gives CASSLRGEALNEQFF. The full variable domain, rest sourced from reference TRBV7-3 and TRBJ2-1, is GAGVSQTPSNKVTEKGKYVELRCDPISGHTALYWYRQSLGQGPEFLIYFQGTGAADDSGLPNDRFFAVRPEGSVSTLKIQRTERGDSAVYLCASSLRGEALNEQFFGPGTRLTVL.

The chain has TRBV15 and TRBJ2-5; tentatively, D is TRBD2 (6 bases). CDR1 and CDR2 (germline): LNHNV, YYDKDF (reference sequence). This CDR3 has 15 amino acids. Trimming removed 0 bases at V and 4 bases at J, with 12 bases between. The CDR3 is CATSRDKVGGETQYF. The CDR3 DNA reads as TGTGCCACCAGCAGAGATAAGGTGGGGGGAGAGACCCAGTACTTC.

The CDR3 here is CASSQEEGRGRVNTEAFF. The CDR3, as DNA: TGCGCCAGCAGCCAAGAAGAGGGTAGGGGAAGAGTGAACACTGAAGCTTTCTTT. The chain is built from TRBV4-3 and TRBJ1-1, with D possibly TRBD1 on 5 matching bases. The germline V gene has CDR1 LGHNA and CDR2 YSLEER. This CDR3 has 18 amino acids. Trimming pared 0 bases from V and 0 bases from J, leaving 17 bases between.

V and J are TRBV19 and TRBJ1-2, with D possibly matching TRBD1 (6 bases). CDR1 and CDR2 from the germline V gene are LNHDA and SQIVND (reference sequence). V lost 2 bases and J 5 bases, leaving 27 bases between the germline ends. The CDR3 covers 19 residues. The CDR3 here is CASSIIPGGGQSSLYGYTF. CDR3 sequence (DNA): TGTGCCAGTAGTATAATCCCCGGAGGAGGACAGTCCAGCCTATATGGCTACACCTTC.

The chain links TRBV5-1 to TRBJ2-7; D possibly corresponds to TRBD1 (5 bases). The germline V and J ends were trimmed by 1 base and 6 bases, with 8 bases remaining between them. From germline, CDR1 is SGHRS and CDR2 YFSETQ. This CDR3 is built from 12 residues. CDR3 residues: CASSLTGSEQYF. The CDR3 nucleotides read TGCGCCAGCAGCTTGACAGGATCCGAGCAGTACTTC. Looking up the rest from reference TRBV5-1 and TRBJ2-7 gives the full variable domain: KAGVTQTPRYLIKTRGQQVTLSCSPISGHRSVSWYQQTPGQGLQFLFEYFSETQRNKGNFPGRFSGRQFSNSRSEMNVSTLELGDSALYLCASSLTGSEQYFGPGTRLTVT.

The V gene is TRBV4-2, the J gene TRBJ2-1; tentative D call: TRBD2 (7 bases). Germline V gives CDR1 LGHNA, CDR2 YNFKEQ. This CDR3 is 18 amino acids long. V was trimmed by 1 base and J by 7 bases, leaving 23 bases between them. The CDR3 sequence: CASSQVGWRGGGGNEQFF. CDR3 in DNA: TGTGCCAGCAGCCAAGTAGGTTGGAGGGGGGGCGGCGGGAATGAGCAGTTCTTC.

The chain joins TRBV6-5 to TRBJ2-2; TRBD1 aligns across 10 bases. The CDR3 loop spans 15 amino acids. After removal of 1 base from V and 5 bases from J, the junction contained 1 base not matched to a gene. Germline V gene data show CDR1 as MNHEY and CDR2 as SVGAGI. The CDR3: CASSYWTGGTGELFF. The CDR3 DNA reads TGTGCCAGCAGTTACTGGACAGGGGGAACCGGGGAGCTGTTTTTT.

The rearrangement joins TRBV5-8 to TRBJ1-6; no clear D gene. Trimming cost V 2 bases and J 0 bases, with 6 bases left between them. CDR1 is SGHTS, CDR2 YDEGEE, per germline. This CDR3 contains 15 residues. CDR3 DNA sequence: TGTGCCAGCAGCTTCGTGGGCTCCTATAATTCACCCCTCCACTTT. As protein: CASSFVGSYNSPLHF.

The chain carries TRBV15 and TRBJ2-2; D may match TRBD1 or TRBD2 (5 bases each). The CDR3 has 16 residues. Germline V gene lookup returns CDR1 LNHNV and CDR2 YYDKDF (reference sequence). The V gene lost 5 bases and the J gene lost 4 bases, with 17 bases spanning the gap. DNA of the CDR3: TGTGCCACCAGCCCGGGGATAGGGGAAGGCACCGGGGAGCTGTTTTTT. It translates to CATSPGIGEGTGELFF.

The CDR3 nucleotides are TGTGCCAGCCAAATGAGGGAGAACACTGAAGCTTTCTTT. Its protein product is CASQMRENTEAFF. The chain employs TRBV19 and TRBJ1-1; D unresolved. With 9 bases removed from V and 1 base from J, the gap between germline ends came to 12 bases. The germline V gene has CDR1 LNHDA and CDR2 SQIVND (reference sequence). This CDR3 is built from 13 residues.

The V and J genes are TRBV5-1 and TRBJ2-3; perhaps TRBD2 as D (6 bases). CDR1 is SGHRS, CDR2 YFSETQ, per germline. The CDR3 extends over 17 amino acids. Trimming removed 0 bases from V and 0 bases from J, with 14 bases in between. Written as DNA, the CDR3 is TGCGCCAGCAGCTTGGACGGGGGACTCTTTAGCACAGATACGCAGTATTTT. Amino acids: CASSLDGGLFSTDTQYF.

The CDR3 DNA reads as TGTGCCAGCAGTCTTGGTGTTCTGGATGAGCAGTTCTTC. Translation: CASSLGVLDEQFF. V gene TRBV7-2 combines with J gene TRBJ2-1; D is unresolved. Germline values: CDR1 SGHTA, CDR2 FQGNSA. This CDR3 contains 13 residues. The V end lost 6 bases, the J end lost 8 bases, and 14 bases lay between the germline ends.

The DNA of the CDR3 is TGTGCCAGCAGTTTATACGTGGGGACCTACAATGAGCAGTTCTTC. Protein product: CASSLYVGTYNEQFF. This chain uses TRBV27 with TRBJ2-1; no definite D call. The CDR3 totals 15 residues. V was shortened by 1 base and J by 2 bases, with 9 bases between the two germline ends. Per the germline V gene, CDR1 is MNHEY and CDR2 is SMNVEV (reference sequence).

The chain recombines TRBV11-3 with TRBJ2-7; D may match TRBD1 or TRBD2 (5 bases each). The CDR3 covers 14 residues. Germline CDR1 and CDR2: SGHNT and YENEEA. Trimming shortened V by 5 bases and J by 2 bases, and 13 bases separated the two germline ends. The CDR3 protein is CASSPGTFPYEQYF. The CDR3 DNA is TGTGCCAGCAGCCCGGGGACCTTTCCCTACGAGCAGTACTTC. Looking up the rest from reference TRBV11-3 and TRBJ2-7 gives the full variable domain: EAGVVQSPRYKIIEKKQPVAFWCNPISGHNTLYWYLQNLGQGPELLIRYENEEAVDDSQLPKDRFSAERLKGVDSTLKIQPAELGDSAVYLCASSPGTFPYEQYFGPGTRLTVT.

The chain uses TRBV19 and TRBJ2-2, with D perhaps TRBD1 (5 bases). The V gene's germline CDR1 is LNHDA and CDR2 SQIVND (reference sequence). The V and J ends lost 6 bases and 2 bases respectively, with 19 bases between them. The CDR3 is 17 residues long. CDR3 DNA sequence: TGTGCCAGTAGCCCCGGGTGGGGCAGGGCTAACACCGGGGAGCTGTTTTTT. This codes for CASSPGWGRANTGELFF.

The chain recombines TRBV29-1 with TRBJ2-7; D might be TRBD2 (7 bases). The CDR3 has 15 residues. The germline V gene encodes CDR1 SQVTM and CDR2 ANQGSEA. The V and J ends lost 0 bases and 1 base respectively, with 13 bases between them. CDR3 region: CSVEDRAGASYEQYF. As DNA, the CDR3 is TGCAGCGTTGAAGATCGCGCGGGGGCTTCCTACGAGCAGTACTTC.

V usage is TRBV6-6 and J usage is TRBJ1-2; 10 bases line up with TRBD1. The V gene end was trimmed by 7 bases and the J gene end by 0 bases; junction bases not matched to a gene: 5. CDR3 length: 15 amino acids. The germline V gene encodes CDR1 MNHNY and CDR2 SVGAGI (reference sequence). The DNA for the CDR3 is TGTGCCAGCAAGGGACAGGGGATTACTAACTATGGCTACACCTTC. Amino acids: CASKGQGITNYGYTF.

The CDR3 region is CASSERPGPYEQYF. Here the CDR3 DNA reads TGCGCCAGCAGCGAAAGGCCCGGGCCCTACGAGCAGTACTTC. This rearrangement joins TRBV4-3 to TRBJ2-7; D call uncertain. The germline V and J ends were trimmed by 5 bases and 2 bases, with 13 bases remaining between them. The CDR3 contains 14 residues. Germline V gene lookup returns CDR1 LGHNA and CDR2 YSLEER.

Of note for this clone: The sample carries other DNA sequences with the same CDR3. This chain links TRBV6-4 with TRBJ2-1, with TRBD2 matching over 8 bases. The J segment lost 0 bases and the V segment lost 4 bases, leaving 14 bases of the junction unmatched. Germline CDR1 reads MRHNA; CDR2 reads SNTAGT. The CDR3 loop spans 19 amino acids. CDR3 region: CASSGLAGGRSSSYNEQFF. The CDR3 DNA reads TGTGCCAGCAGTGGTCTGGCGGGGGGTCGGAGTAGCTCCTACAATGAGCAGTTCTTC.

This chain links TRBV25-1 with TRBJ2-2; D is unclear. Germline assignment: CDR1 MGHDK and CDR2 SYGVNS. V was cut by 3 bases and J by 4 bases, with 9 bases left in between. The CDR3 has 14 residues. Written as DNA, the CDR3 is TGTGCCAGCAGTGAGGTGCAAGCCACCGGGGAGCTGTTTTTT. This sequence encodes CASSEVQATGELFF.

The V gene is TRBV7-9, the J gene TRBJ1-2; 7 bases match TRBD1. Trimming cost V 1 base and J 4 bases; bases outside gene matches: 6. Germline V CDR1 and CDR2: SEHNR, FQNEAQ (reference sequence). CDR3 size: 15 residues. The CDR3: CASSLVGAGGYGYTF. The CDR3 DNA follows: TGTGCCAGCAGCTTAGTCGGCGCAGGGGGCTATGGCTACACCTTC.

The chain is built from TRBV6-1 and TRBJ2-7, with 10 nucleotides matching TRBD1. The junction had 12 bases not matched to a gene; V was cut back by 4 bases and J by 6 bases. The CDR3 totals 16 residues. Looked up from germline, CDR1 is MNHNS and CDR2 is SASEGT. CDR3: CASSGLPGQGRLEQYF. Written as DNA, the CDR3 is TGTGCCAGCAGTGGGCTACCGGGACAGGGGCGTCTCGAGCAGTACTTC.

The chain links TRBV5-4 to TRBJ1-1; 10 nucleotides match TRBD1. From germline, CDR1 is SGHNT and CDR2 YYREEE (reference sequence). The CDR3 has 13 residues. V gave up 3 bases and J gave up 7 bases; unmatched junction bases: 3. The CDR3 nucleotides read TGTGCCAGCAGCTCGGACAGGGGGGGTGAAGCTTTCTTT. It is translated as CASSSDRGGEAFF. Together with reference TRBV5-4 and TRBJ1-1, the CDR3 gives the full variable domain: ETGVTQSPTHLIKTRGQQVTLRCSSQSGHNTVSWYQQALGQGPQFIFQYYREEENGRGNFPPRFSGLQFPNYSSELNVNALELDDSALYLCASSSDRGGEAFFGQGTRLTVV.

V gene TRBV29-1 combines with J gene TRBJ1-1; TRBD1 is a possible D gene (6 bases). The V and J ends lost 7 bases and 2 bases respectively, with 11 bases between them. The CDR3 contains 12 residues. CDR1 is SQVTM and CDR2 is ANQGSEA in the germline V gene. Written as DNA, the CDR3 is TGCAGCGGCCTGACAGGTAACACTGAAGCTTTCTTT. Amino acids: CSGLTGNTEAFF.